The 3 T cell receptor beta chains reported below all come from one sample, sequenced in a study of cytomegalovirus exposure and HLA in healthy donors. Generated by immunoSEQ multiplex PCR, the TCRdb table keeps only in-frame clones and is missing some. This sample has roughly 130,000 clones; 85% to 90% occur once, and the top ten carry around 1.5%. Sequenced material: PBMCs. The receptors stem from a young man in good health and CMV-seronegative.

The chain couples TRBV11-2 to TRBJ2-7; D may be TRBD1 (6 bases). The germline gives CDR1 SGHAT, CDR2 FQNNGV. The CDR3 extends over 16 amino acids. The germline V and J ends were trimmed by 1 base and 7 bases, with 20 bases remaining between them. DNA of the CDR3: TGTGCCAGCAGCTTAGGGTCGTTTATAGAAGGGGGAGAGCAGTACTTC. It encodes CASSLGSFIEGGEQYF.

The chain uses TRBV11-3 and TRBJ2-7, with 8 bases matching TRBD2. V was clipped by 5 bases and J by 3 bases; unmatched bases: 9. Germline CDR1 is SGHNT and CDR2 is YENEEA. The CDR3 extends over 15 amino acids. CDR3 loop: CASSQGLDEGYEQYF. CDR3 coding DNA: TGTGCCAGCAGCCAGGGACTAGACGAGGGCTACGAGCAGTACTTC.

The V and J genes are TRBV9 and TRBJ2-1; tentative D call: TRBD2 (6 bases). This CDR3 has 17 residues. Per germline, CDR1 SGDLS and CDR2 YYNGEE. V dropped 0 bases and J dropped 3 bases, with 16 bases sitting between them. CDR3 sequence: CASSVGPGTHNYNEQFF. CDR3 bases: TGTGCCAGCAGCGTAGGGCCCGGGACTCACAACTACAATGAGCAGTTCTTC.